This TCR beta chain stems from a study of identical twins. Study results and limitations: Fewer insertions characterized abundant cord blood beta clonotypes, whereas memory repertoires showed none. There was an excess of low generation probability in the out-of-frame alpha sequences that twins shared.

This clonotype was counted only a few times. Its cognate antigen is unknown. One entry per CDR3 protein, called by TCRdb with MiXCR from the 5' RACE reads. The repertoire has 500,000 or so distinct CDR3 sequences, about 14% of them found once; the top ten carry about 0.54%. CDR3 length: 17 residues. Trimming removed 3 bases from V and 2 bases from J; junction bases left unmatched: 10. The V gene's germline CDR1 is SGHTA and CDR2 FQGNSA. The same specimen was also included in a second study, on yellow fever vaccine responses in identical twins.

The chain combines TRBV7-2 with TRBJ2-5, with 9 nucleotides matching TRBD2. What was sequenced was CD4+ T cells sorted from blood. The TCR comes from a woman between 18 and 29 years old in good health. In nucleotides, the CDR3 is TGTGCCAGCAGCTTGAAGTATAGCGGGAGTACACAAGAGACCCAGTACTTC. Translation: CASSLKYSGSTQETQYF.